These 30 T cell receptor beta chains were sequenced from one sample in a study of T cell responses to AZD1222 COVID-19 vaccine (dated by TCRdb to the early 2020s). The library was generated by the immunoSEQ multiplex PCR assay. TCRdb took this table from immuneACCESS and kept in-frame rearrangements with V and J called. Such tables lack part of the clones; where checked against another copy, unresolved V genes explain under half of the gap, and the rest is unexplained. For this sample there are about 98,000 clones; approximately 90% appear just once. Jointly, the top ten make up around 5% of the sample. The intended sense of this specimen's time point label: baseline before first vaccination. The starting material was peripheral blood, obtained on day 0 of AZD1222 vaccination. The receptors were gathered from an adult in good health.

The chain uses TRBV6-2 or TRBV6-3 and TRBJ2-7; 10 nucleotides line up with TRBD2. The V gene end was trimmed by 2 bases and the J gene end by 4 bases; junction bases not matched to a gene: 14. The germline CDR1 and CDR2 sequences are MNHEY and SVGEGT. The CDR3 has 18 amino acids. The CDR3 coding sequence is TGTGCCAGCAGTTACGAGCTAGCGGGAGTTGTTCTTTCGTACGAGCAGTACTTC. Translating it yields CASSYELAGVVLSYEQYF.

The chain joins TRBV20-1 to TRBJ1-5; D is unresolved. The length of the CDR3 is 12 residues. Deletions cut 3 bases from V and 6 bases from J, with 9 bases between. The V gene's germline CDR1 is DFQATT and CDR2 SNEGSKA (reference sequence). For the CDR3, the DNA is TGCAGTGCTAGTTCATTAGGTCAGCCCCAGCATTTT. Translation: CSASSLGQPQHF.

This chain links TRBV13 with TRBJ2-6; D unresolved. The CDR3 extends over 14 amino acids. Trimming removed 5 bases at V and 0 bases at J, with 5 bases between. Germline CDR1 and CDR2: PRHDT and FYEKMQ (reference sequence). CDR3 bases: TGTGCCAGCAGCCAAAGCTCTGGGGCCAACGTCCTGACTTTC. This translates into CASSQSSGANVLTF.

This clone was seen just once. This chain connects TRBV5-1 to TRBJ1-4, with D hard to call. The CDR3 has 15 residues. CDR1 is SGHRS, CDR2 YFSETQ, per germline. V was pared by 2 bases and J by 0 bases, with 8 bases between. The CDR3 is CASSLRPATNEKLFF. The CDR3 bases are TGCGCCAGCAGCTTAAGACCTGCAACTAATGAAAAACTGTTTTTT.

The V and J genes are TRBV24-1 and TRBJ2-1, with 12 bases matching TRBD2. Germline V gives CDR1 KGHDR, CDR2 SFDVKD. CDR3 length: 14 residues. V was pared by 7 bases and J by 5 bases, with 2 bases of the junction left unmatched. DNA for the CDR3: TGTGCCACCAGCCTAGCGGGAGGGGACAATGAGCAGTTCTTC. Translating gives CATSLAGGDNEQFF.

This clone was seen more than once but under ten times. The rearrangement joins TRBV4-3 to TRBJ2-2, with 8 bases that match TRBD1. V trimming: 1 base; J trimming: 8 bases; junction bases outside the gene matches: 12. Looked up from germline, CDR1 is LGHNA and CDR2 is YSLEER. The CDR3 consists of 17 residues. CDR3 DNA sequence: TGCGCCAGCAGCCAAGGACGAGGACAGGGCACCTGGGGGGAGCTGTTTTTT. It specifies CASSQGRGQGTWGELFF.

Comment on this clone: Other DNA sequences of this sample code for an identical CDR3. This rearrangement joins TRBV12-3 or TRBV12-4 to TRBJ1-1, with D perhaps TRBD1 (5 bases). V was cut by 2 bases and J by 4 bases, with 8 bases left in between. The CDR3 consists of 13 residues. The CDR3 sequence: CASSLQGSTEAFF. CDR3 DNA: TGTGCCAGCAGTTTACAGGGTTCCACTGAAGCTTTCTTT.

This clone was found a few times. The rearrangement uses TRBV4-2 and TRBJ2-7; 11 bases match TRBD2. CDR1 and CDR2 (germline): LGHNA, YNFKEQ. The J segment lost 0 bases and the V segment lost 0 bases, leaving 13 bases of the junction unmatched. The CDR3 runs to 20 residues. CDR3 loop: CASSQEMGTSGRASSYEQYF. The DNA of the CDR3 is TGTGCCAGCAGCCAAGAGATGGGGACTAGCGGCCGCGCCAGCTCCTACGAGCAGTACTTC.

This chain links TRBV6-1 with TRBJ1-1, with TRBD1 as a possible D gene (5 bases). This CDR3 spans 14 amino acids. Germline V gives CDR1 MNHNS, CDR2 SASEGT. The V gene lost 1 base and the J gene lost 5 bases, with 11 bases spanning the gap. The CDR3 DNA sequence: TGTGCCAGCAGTGAAGGGGGGGGTTATACTGAAGCTTTCTTT. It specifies CASSEGGGYTEAFF.

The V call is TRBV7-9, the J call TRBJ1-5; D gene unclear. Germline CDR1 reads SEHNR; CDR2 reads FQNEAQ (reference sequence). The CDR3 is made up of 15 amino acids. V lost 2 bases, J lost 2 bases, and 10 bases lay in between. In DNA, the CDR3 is TGTGCCAGCAGCTTATCGGTCGGTGGCAATCAGCCCCAGCATTTT. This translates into CASSLSVGGNQPQHF.

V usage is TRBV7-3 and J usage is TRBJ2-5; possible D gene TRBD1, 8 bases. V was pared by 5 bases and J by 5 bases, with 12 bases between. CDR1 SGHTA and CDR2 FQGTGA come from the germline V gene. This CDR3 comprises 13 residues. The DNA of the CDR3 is TGTGCCAGCAGCGACAGGGGAGGGGAGACCCAGTACTTC. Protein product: CASSDRGGETQYF.

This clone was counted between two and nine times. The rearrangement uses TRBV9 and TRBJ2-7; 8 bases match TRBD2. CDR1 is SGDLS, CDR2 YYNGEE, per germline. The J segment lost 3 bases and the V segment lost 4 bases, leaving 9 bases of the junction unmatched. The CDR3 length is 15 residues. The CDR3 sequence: CASSPKVAGNYEQYF. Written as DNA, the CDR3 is TGTGCCAGCAGCCCTAAGGTAGCGGGGAACTACGAGCAGTACTTC.

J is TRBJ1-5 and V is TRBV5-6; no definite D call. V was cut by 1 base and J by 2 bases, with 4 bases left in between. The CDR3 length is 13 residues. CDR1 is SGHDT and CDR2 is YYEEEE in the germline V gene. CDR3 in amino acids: CASSLYGNQPQHF. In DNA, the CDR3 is TGTGCCAGCAGCTTGTACGGCAATCAGCCCCAGCATTTT.

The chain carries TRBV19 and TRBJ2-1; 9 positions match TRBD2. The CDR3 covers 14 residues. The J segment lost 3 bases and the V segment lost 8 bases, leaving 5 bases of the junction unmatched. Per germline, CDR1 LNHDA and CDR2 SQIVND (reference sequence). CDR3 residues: CASLGAGGYNEQFF. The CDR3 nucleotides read TGTGCCAGTCTCGGAGCGGGAGGCTACAATGAGCAGTTCTTC.

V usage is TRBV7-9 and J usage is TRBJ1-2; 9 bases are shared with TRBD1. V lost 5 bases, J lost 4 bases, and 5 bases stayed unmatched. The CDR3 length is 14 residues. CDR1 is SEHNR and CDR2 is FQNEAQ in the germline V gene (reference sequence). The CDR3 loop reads CASSTGQGIYGYTF. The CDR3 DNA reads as TGTGCCAGCAGCACGGGACAGGGTATCTATGGCTACACCTTC.

The DNA of the CDR3 is TGTGCCAGCAGCCAAGGGCCGTATGGCTACACCTTC. Translation: CASSQGPYGYTF. The chain combines TRBV3-1 (or the pseudogene TRBV3-2) with TRBJ1-2; D gene ambiguous. Germline assignment: CDR1 LGHDT and CDR2 YNNKEL (reference sequence). The CDR3 covers 12 residues. V gave up 1 base and J gave up 5 bases, with 5 bases separating them.

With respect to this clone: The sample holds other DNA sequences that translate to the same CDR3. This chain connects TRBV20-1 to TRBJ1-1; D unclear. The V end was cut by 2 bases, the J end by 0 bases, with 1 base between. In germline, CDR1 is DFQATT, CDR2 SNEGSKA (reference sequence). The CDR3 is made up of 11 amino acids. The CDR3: CSARLNTEAFF. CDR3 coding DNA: TGCAGTGCTAGACTGAACACTGAAGCTTTCTTT.

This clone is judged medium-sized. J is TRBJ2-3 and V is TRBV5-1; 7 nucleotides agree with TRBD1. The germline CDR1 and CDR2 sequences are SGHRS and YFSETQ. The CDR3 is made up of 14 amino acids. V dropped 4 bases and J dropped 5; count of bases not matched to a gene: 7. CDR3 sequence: CASSLQGVLDTQYF. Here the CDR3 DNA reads TGCGCCAGCAGCCTTCAGGGGGTTTTAGATACGCAGTATTTT.

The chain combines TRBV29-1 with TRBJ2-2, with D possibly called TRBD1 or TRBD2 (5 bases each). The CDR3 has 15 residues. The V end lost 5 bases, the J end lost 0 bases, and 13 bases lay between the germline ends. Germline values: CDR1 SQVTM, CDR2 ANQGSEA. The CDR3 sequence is CSVQPGRTNTGELFF. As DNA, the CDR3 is TGCAGCGTTCAACCGGGACGGACGAACACCGGGGAGCTGTTTTTT.

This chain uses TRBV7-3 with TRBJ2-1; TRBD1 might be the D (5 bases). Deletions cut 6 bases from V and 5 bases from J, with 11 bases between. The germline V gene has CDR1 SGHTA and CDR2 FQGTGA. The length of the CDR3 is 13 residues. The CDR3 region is CASRPDTHNEQFF. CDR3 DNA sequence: TGTGCCAGCAGACCGGACACCCACAATGAGCAGTTCTTC.

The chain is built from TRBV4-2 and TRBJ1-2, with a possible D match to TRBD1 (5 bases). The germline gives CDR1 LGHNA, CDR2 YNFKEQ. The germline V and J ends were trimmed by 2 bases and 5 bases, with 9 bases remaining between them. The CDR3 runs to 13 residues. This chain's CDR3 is CASSQQGEYGYTF. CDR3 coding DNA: TGTGCCAGCAGCCAACAGGGTGAATATGGCTACACCTTC.

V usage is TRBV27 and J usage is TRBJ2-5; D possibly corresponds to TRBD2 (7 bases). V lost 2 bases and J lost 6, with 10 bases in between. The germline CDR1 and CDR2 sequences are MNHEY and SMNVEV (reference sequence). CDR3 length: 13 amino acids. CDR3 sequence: CASSLGGAKTQYF. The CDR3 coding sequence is TGTGCCAGCAGTTTAGGGGGGGCTAAGACCCAGTACTTC.

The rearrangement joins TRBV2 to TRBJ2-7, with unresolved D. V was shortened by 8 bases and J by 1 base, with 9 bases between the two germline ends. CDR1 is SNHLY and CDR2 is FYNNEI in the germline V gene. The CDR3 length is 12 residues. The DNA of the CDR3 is TGTGCCAGCTCTACAGTTTCCTACGAGCAGTACTTC. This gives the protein CASSTVSYEQYF. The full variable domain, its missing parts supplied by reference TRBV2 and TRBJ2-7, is EPEVTQTPSHQVTQMGQEVILRCVPISNHLYFYWYRQILGQKVEFLVSFYNNEISEKSEIFDDQFSVERPDGSNFTLKIRSTKLEDSAMYFCASSTVSYEQYFGPGTRLTVT.

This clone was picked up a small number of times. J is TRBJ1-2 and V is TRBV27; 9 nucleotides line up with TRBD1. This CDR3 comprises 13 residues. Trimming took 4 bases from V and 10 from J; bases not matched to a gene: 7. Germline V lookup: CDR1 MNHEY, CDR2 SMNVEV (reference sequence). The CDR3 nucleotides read TGTGCCAGCAGTTGGGGGACAGGGTCCCCCTACACCTTC. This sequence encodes CASSWGTGSPYTF.

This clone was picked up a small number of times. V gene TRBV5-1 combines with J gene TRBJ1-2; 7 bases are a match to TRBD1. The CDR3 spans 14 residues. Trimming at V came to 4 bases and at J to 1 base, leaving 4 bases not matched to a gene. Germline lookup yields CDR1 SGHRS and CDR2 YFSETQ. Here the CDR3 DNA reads TGCGCCAGCAGCATCGACAGGGTTAACTATGGCTACACCTTC. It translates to CASSIDRVNYGYTF.

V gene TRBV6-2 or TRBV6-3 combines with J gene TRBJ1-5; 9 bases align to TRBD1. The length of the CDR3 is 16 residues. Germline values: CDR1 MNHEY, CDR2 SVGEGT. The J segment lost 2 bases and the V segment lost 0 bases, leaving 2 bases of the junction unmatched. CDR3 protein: CASSYSTGGGNQPQHF. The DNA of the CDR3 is TGTGCCAGCAGTTACTCGACAGGGGGTGGCAATCAGCCCCAGCATTTT.

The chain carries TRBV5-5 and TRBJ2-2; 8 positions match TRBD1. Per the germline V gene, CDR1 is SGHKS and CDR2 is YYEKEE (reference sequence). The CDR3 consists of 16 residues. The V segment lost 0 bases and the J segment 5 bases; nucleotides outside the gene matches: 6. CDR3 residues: CASSLAGTGYTGELFF. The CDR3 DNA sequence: TGTGCCAGCAGCTTGGCCGGGACAGGATATACCGGGGAGCTGTTTTTT.

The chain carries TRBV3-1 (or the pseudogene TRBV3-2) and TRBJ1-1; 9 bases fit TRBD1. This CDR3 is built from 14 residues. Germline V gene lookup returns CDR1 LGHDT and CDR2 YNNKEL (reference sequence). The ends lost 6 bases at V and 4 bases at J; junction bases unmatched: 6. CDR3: CASRRGQGSTEAFF. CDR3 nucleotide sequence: TGTGCCAGCAGGCGCGGACAGGGGAGCACTGAAGCTTTCTTT.

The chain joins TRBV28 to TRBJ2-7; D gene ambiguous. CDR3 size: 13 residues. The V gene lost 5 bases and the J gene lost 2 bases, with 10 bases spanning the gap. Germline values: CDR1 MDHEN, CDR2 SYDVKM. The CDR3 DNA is TGTGCCAGCAGTCAACCGGAACCCTACGAGCAGTACTTC. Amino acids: CASSQPEPYEQYF.

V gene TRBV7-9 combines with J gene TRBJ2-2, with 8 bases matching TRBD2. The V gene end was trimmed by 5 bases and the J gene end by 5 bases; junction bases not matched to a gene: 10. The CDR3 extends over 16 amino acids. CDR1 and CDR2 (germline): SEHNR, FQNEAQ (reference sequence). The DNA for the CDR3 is TGTGCCAGCAGCCTCATAGCGGGGCGCGGGACCGGGGAGCTGTTTTTT. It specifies CASSLIAGRGTGELFF.